Listed below are T cell receptor beta chains from one sample, sequenced in a study of PD-L1 blockade in urothelial cancer. TCRdb keeps only in-frame clones here, not all; method: immunoSEQ multiplex PCR. The repertoire includes around 45,000 clones, around 89% of them detected once, and roughly 14% sits in the top ten. The starting material was PBMCs, obtained around atezolizumab (anti-PD-L1) treatment. The receptor set was obtained from a woman in her sixties or seventies with urothelial cancer. Both conserved end residues are part of each CDR3. D genes are given only for firm matches. Some rows mark clone size as missing; the rest say once, few, many or name a class of expanded clone.

>TRBD1|TRBV5-1|TRBJ2-5|.
CASSTTGLETQYF
TGCGCCAGCAGCACGACAGGGTTGGAGACCCAGTACTTC
>TRBD2|TRBV5-8|TRBJ2-1|.
CASSHVVGLGNEQFF
TGTGCCAGCAGCCATGTTGTGGGACTAGGAAATGAGCAGTTCTTC
>TRBD1|TRBV7-9|TRBJ1-4|.
CASSPGQGSEKLFF
TGTGCCAGCAGCCCTGGACAGGGTAGTGAAAAACTGTTTTTT
>TRBD1|TRBV5-4|TRBJ1-6|.
CASSRADRGINSPLHF
TGTGCCAGCAGCAGAGCGGACAGGGGGATTAATTCACCCCTCCACTTT
>TRBD1|TRBV7-9|TRBJ2-7|.
CASSSPPGQGANEQYF
TGTGCCAGCAGCTCTCCCCCGGGACAGGGTGCGAACGAGCAGTACTTC
>TRBD1|TRBV15|TRBJ1-4|.
CATSIRDREDEKLFF
TGTGCCACCAGCATCCGGGACAGGGAGGATGAAAAACTGTTTTTT
>.|TRBV7-2|TRBJ2-7|.
CASSLVVGANEQYF
TGTGCCAGCAGCTTAGTGGTGGGGGCGAATGAGCAGTACTTC
>TRBD2|TRBV19|TRBJ2-7|.
CASSIFGGSTSYEQYF
TGTGCCAGTAGTATATTTGGCGGGAGTACCTCCTACGAGCAGTACTTC
>.|TRBV19|TRBJ1-6|.
CASEGTNLGNSPLHF
TGTGCCAGTGAGGGCACAAACCTGGGGAATTCACCCCTCCACTTT
>TRBD2|TRBV7-7|TRBJ2-2|.
CASSPTVRGTGELFF
TGTGCCAGCAGCCCCACCGTGCGGGGGACCGGGGAGCTGTTTTTT
>TRBD1|TRBV5-6|TRBJ2-5|.
CASSGTGRETQYF
TGTGCCAGCAGCGGGACAGGGAGGGAGACCCAGTACTTC
>.|TRBV6-5|TRBJ1-5|.
CASSYMSNQPQHF
TGTGCCAGCAGTTATATGAGCAATCAGCCCCAGCATTTT
>TRBD1|TRBV29-1|TRBJ2-7|.
CSVPGTGDYEQYF
TGCAGCGTCCCCGGGACAGGGGATTACGAGCAGTACTTC
>TRBD1|TRBV29-1|TRBJ2-4|.
CSVETTGDDIQYF
TGCAGCGTTGAGACGACAGGGGATGACATTCAGTACTTC
>TRBD2|TRBV7-6|TRBJ2-5|.
CASSVLSGGFLETQYF
TGTGCCAGCAGCGTCCTTAGCGGGGGCTTCTTAGAGACCCAGTACTTC
>.|TRBV19|TRBJ2-1|once
CASSIGPSTNEQFF
TGTGCCAGTAGTATAGGCCCTAGTACAAATGAGCAGTTCTTC
>.|TRBV28|TRBJ2-1|.
CASSLLSGGPYNEQFF
TGTGCCAGCAGTTTACTATCGGGGGGCCCCTACAATGAGCAGTTCTTC
>TRBD1|TRBV2|TRBJ2-2|.
CASSETTGGPTGELFF
TGTGCCAGCAGTGAAACGACAGGGGGCCCGACCGGGGAGCTGTTTTTT